This entry lists 24 T cell receptor beta chains sequenced from one sample in a study of blood T cell repertoires in COVID-19 (dated by TCRdb to the early 2020s). Libraries were built with the immunoSEQ multiplex PCR assay. TCRdb obtained this table from immuneACCESS and retained in-frame rearrangements with V and J assigned. These tables miss some clones; where compared with another copy, unresolved V genes account for less than half of the shortfall, and the remainder is unexplained. Across this sample there are fewer than 250,000 clones, with around 90% seen only once. The ten most abundant clones make up less than 15% of the sample. What was sequenced was PBMCs or T cells enriched from blood (not recorded which). The receptors derive from a young man who had been exposed to COVID-19.

The V gene is TRBV19, the J gene TRBJ1-5; 7 nucleotides align to TRBD1. CDR3 length: 17 residues. Germline V lookup: CDR1 LNHDA, CDR2 SQIVND (reference sequence). With 8 bases clipped from V and 4 bases from J, the junction kept 17 bases outside the gene matches. This CDR3 reads CASRWAGGTSKNQPQHF. CDR3 coding DNA: TGTGCCAGTCGTTGGGCAGGGGGAACTAGTAAGAATCAGCCCCAGCATTTT.

This rearrangement joins TRBV14 to TRBJ1-2; D is unclear. The CDR3 runs 17 residues. With 0 bases removed from V and 8 bases from J, the gap between germline ends came to 22 bases. From germline, CDR1 is SGHDN and CDR2 FVKESK. The CDR3 coding sequence is TGTGCCAGCAGCCAAGATTGGAGCCCGGTTCGAGCCGGAGGCTACACCTTC. This translates into CASSQDWSPVRAGGYTF.

The rearrangement uses TRBV9 and TRBJ2-3; D unclear. With 5 bases removed from V and 3 bases from J, the gap between germline ends came to 10 bases. Germline CDR1 is SGDLS and CDR2 is YYNGEE. The CDR3 contains 13 residues. The CDR3 nucleotides are TGTGCCAGCAGAGCCCTAGGAACAGATACGCAGTATTTT. As protein: CASRALGTDTQYF.

The genes are TRBV4-2 and TRBJ1-4, with D maybe TRBD1 (5 bases). V gave up 5 bases and J gave up 7 bases, with 14 bases separating them. The CDR3 covers 14 residues. The germline gives CDR1 LGHNA, CDR2 YNFKEQ. The CDR3 loop is CASSYIAGVEKLFF. CDR3 nucleotides: TGTGCCAGCAGCTACATCGCGGGGGTTGAAAAACTGTTTTTT.

This clone came up once. The chain is built from TRBV5-6 and TRBJ1-1; D is unclear. The CDR3 runs 16 residues. The V and J ends lost 6 bases and 1 base respectively, with 19 bases between them. Germline V gene data show CDR1 as SGHDT and CDR2 as YYEEEE. This CDR3 reads CASNSRAAVRNTEAFF. Written as DNA, the CDR3 is TGTGCCAGCAACTCGAGGGCCGCTGTTAGGAACACTGAAGCTTTCTTT.

V gene TRBV19 combines with J gene TRBJ2-1; 11 positions match TRBD2. The CDR3 has 15 residues. Germline CDR1 reads LNHDA; CDR2 reads SQIVND (reference sequence). J was trimmed by 9 bases and V by 3 bases; bases with no gene match: 7. The CDR3 DNA reads TGTGCCAGTAGTATGGGTAGCGGGGGGGCGATTGAGCAGTTCTTC. Amino acids: CASSMGSGGAIEQFF. Based on the CDR3 plus reference TRBV19 and TRBJ2-1, the full variable domain is DGGITQSPKYLFRKEGQNVTLSCEQNLNHDAMYWYRQDPGQGLRLIYYSQIVNDFQKGDIAEGYSVSREKKESFPLTVTSAQKNPTAFYLCASSMGSGGAIEQFFGPGTRLTVL.

V usage is TRBV30 and J usage is TRBJ2-1, with D hard to call. CDR1 and CDR2 (germline): GTSNPN, SVGIG (reference sequence). The V end was cut by 4 bases, the J end by 8 bases, with 6 bases between. The CDR3 spans 10 residues. CDR3 nucleotides: TGTGCCTGGAATCGGTATGAGCAGTTCTTC. Protein sequence: CAWNRYEQFF.

V and J are TRBV2 and TRBJ2-2, with a tentative D call TRBD2 (5 bases). This CDR3 contains 13 residues. The V gene lost 3 bases and the J gene lost 6 bases, with 8 bases spanning the gap. Germline values: CDR1 SNHLY, CDR2 FYNNEI. This chain's CDR3 is CASSDTGSGELFF. CDR3 nucleotides: TGTGCCAGCAGTGACACGGGGTCCGGGGAGCTGTTTTTT.

The chain is built from TRBV11-2 and TRBJ2-3; 9 bases are a match to TRBD2. Germline CDR1 reads SGHAT; CDR2 reads FQNNGV. CDR3 size: 19 residues. V lost 5 bases to trimming and J lost 1 base; unmatched junction nucleotides: 16. DNA for the CDR3: TGTGCCAGCAGCGATCGCGGCGGGGGGGAGGGTGAGCGCACAGATACGCAGTATTTT. Its protein is CASSDRGGGEGERTDTQYF.

The chain has TRBV5-1 and TRBJ2-3; 8 nucleotides align to TRBD1. The CDR3 covers 15 residues. Germline V gene lookup returns CDR1 SGHRS and CDR2 YFSETQ. Trimming at V came to 4 bases and at J to 0 bases, leaving 4 bases not matched to a gene. Here the CDR3 reads CASSNQGASTDTQYF. The CDR3 region has the DNA TGCGCCAGCAGCAACCAGGGGGCTAGCACAGATACGCAGTATTTT.

The gene calls are TRBV4-1 and TRBJ1-2; TRBD1 agrees at 10 bases. Germline V gene data show CDR1 as MGHRA and CDR2 as YSYEKL. The CDR3 is made up of 13 amino acids. V lost 4 bases, J lost 7 bases, and 3 bases stayed unmatched. The CDR3 bases are TGCGCCAGCAGCCCTGGGACAGGGGTTGGCTACACCTTC. Its translation: CASSPGTGVGYTF.

The V gene is TRBV7-6, the J gene TRBJ2-3; TRBD2 matches 7 bases. Germline CDR1 and CDR2: SGHVS and FNYEAQ. V dropped 5 bases and J dropped 2; count of bases not matched to a gene: 13. CDR3 length equals 17 residues. The CDR3 region is CASSHTRKAGTTDTQYF. The CDR3 nucleotides are TGTGCCAGCAGCCACACCCGGAAAGCGGGGACCACAGATACGCAGTATTTT.

The V call is TRBV4-2, the J call TRBJ1-5; 9 bases are a match to TRBD1. The CDR3 totals 16 residues. The germline gives CDR1 LGHNA, CDR2 YNFKEQ. The trim removed 2 bases at V and 1 base at J, leaving 3 bases unmatched. CDR3 residues: CASSQRTGASNQPQHF. Here the CDR3 DNA reads TGTGCCAGCAGCCAAAGGACAGGGGCCAGCAATCAGCCCCAGCATTTT.

The rearrangement joins TRBV4-2 to TRBJ2-2; 8 bases map to TRBD2. Trimming took 7 bases from V and 4 from J; bases not matched to a gene: 14. The CDR3 covers 17 residues. The germline gives CDR1 LGHNA, CDR2 YNFKEQ. DNA for the CDR3: TGTGCCAGCACCAGAGGGGCTAGCGGGCCCGGCACCGGGGAGCTGTTTTTT. Its protein product is CASTRGASGPGTGELFF.

This clone was recorded a few times. The chain recombines TRBV20-1 with TRBJ1-2; the D is unclear. This CDR3 comprises 11 residues. V shed 1 base and J shed 12 bases, with 12 bases lying between them. Germline values: CDR1 DFQATT, CDR2 SNEGSKA (reference sequence). In DNA form, the CDR3 reads TGCAGTGCTAGAGCGGGGATAGGCCACACCTTC. Translation gives CSARAGIGHTF.

This chain connects TRBV27 to TRBJ1-6, with D maybe TRBD1 (5 bases). Trimming removed 10 bases at V and 9 bases at J, with 22 bases between. The CDR3 covers 15 residues. Germline values: CDR1 MNHEY, CDR2 SMNVEV (reference sequence). CDR3 bases: TGTGCCACTTCCTTTGGTTGGGGCTCGGGTTCACCCCTCCACTTT. It encodes CATSFGWGSGSPLHF.

This chain joins TRBV6-5 and TRBJ1-2; 9 bases agree with TRBD1. Germline-derived CDR1 and CDR2 are MNHEY and SVGAGI. V dropped 2 bases and J dropped 8; count of bases not matched to a gene: 3. The CDR3 totals 13 residues. CDR3 protein: CASSYGTGSGYTF. The CDR3 DNA sequence: TGTGCCAGCAGTTACGGGACAGGGAGCGGCTACACCTTC.

This chain connects TRBV29-1 to TRBJ2-2, with 9 bases fitting TRBD1. The CDR3 length is 17 residues. With 6 bases clipped from V and 4 bases from J, the junction kept 15 bases outside the gene matches. Germline V gene data show CDR1 as SQVTM and CDR2 as ANQGSEA. Here the CDR3 DNA reads TGCAGCGTGGGGACAGGGAGAAACCTACCGACCACCGGGGAGCTGTTTTTT. It yields the protein CSVGTGRNLPTTGELFF.

DNA for the CDR3: TGTGCCAGCAGTTTATTTTGGACAGGACCGAGCTCCTACAATGAGCAGTTCTTC. Encoded protein: CASSLFWTGPSSYNEQFF. The chain recombines TRBV28 with TRBJ2-1, with 7 bases lining up with TRBD1. From germline, CDR1 is MDHEN and CDR2 SYDVKM. The junction had 9 bases not matched to a gene; V was cut back by 1 base and J by 0 bases. The CDR3 loop spans 18 amino acids.

This clone was counted only a few times. J is TRBJ1-4 and V is TRBV11-2; TRBD1 matches 10 bases. Germline CDR1 SGHAT, CDR2 FQNNGV. The V gene end was trimmed by 0 bases and the J gene end by 8 bases; junction bases not matched to a gene: 6. The CDR3 contains 16 residues. The CDR3 coding sequence is TGTGCCAGCAGCTTAGAGAGCGGGACAGGGGCCGAAAAACTGTTTTTT. As protein: CASSLESGTGAEKLFF.

The chain joins TRBV5-1 to TRBJ2-7, with D unclear. Germline CDR1 SGHRS, CDR2 YFSETQ. There are 13 residues in the CDR3. Trimming shortened V by 0 bases and J by 2 bases, and 6 bases separated the two germline ends. CDR3 sequence: CASSLDSTYEQYF. DNA of the CDR3: TGCGCCAGCAGCTTGGACAGTACCTACGAGCAGTACTTC.

The chain uses TRBV3-1 (or the pseudogene TRBV3-2) and TRBJ2-3, with D possibly matching TRBD2 (5 bases). V shed 5 bases and J shed 1 base, with 19 bases lying between them. The length of the CDR3 is 17 residues. Per the germline V gene, CDR1 is LGHDT and CDR2 is YNNKEL (reference sequence). The CDR3 bases are TGTGCCAGCAGCATTAGGACCGGGGTTTTTGGCACAGATACGCAGTATTTT. Its protein product is CASSIRTGVFGTDTQYF.

The chain is built from TRBV2 and TRBJ2-1, with 12 bases that match TRBD2. J lost 9 bases, V lost 4 bases, and 7 bases had no gene match. The CDR3 is 15 residues long. Germline CDR1 is SNHLY and CDR2 is FYNNEI. The CDR3 DNA reads as TGTGCCAGCAGTGCCTCTAGCGGGGGGGGAGTTGAGCAGTTCTTC. Protein: CASSASSGGGVEQFF.

This clone was found many times. V is TRBV6-5 and J is TRBJ2-1; possibly TRBD2 for D (6 bases). CDR1 is MNHEY, CDR2 SVGAGI, per germline. V was pared by 11 bases and J by 5 bases, with 7 bases between. This CDR3 contains 10 residues. The DNA of the CDR3 is TGTGCCGCGGGGAACAATGAGCAGTTCTTC. It specifies CAAGNNEQFF.